This TCR beta chain was captured in a study of cytomegalovirus exposure and HLA in healthy donors. Overall study: There were 117 million unique TCR beta sequences, drawn from about 179 million T cells, in an earlier analysis. Broader study findings: According to an earlier analysis, most TCR beta V segments yielded productive rearrangements about 90% or about 30% of the time. According to the study, 150 to 200 TCR beta chains were cytomegalovirus-associated.

Note on this clone: Its specificity is not known.

Unmatched junction bases numbered 8, after V lost 2 bases and J lost 2 bases. The germline V gene encodes CDR1 KGHSH and CDR2 LQKENI. This CDR3 contains 17 residues. A multiplex PCR was run with 60 Vbeta primers and 13 Jbeta primers. Assay used: immunoSEQ multiplex PCR; TCRdb lists only in-frame clones, some missing. The profile shows approximately 180,000 clones, 77% of them singletons. The rearrangement links TRBV18 to TRBJ2-2, with TRBD2 matching 7 bases. The sequenced sample consisted of PBMCs. The receptor comes from a woman younger than 45 in good health and CMV-seropositive. CDR3 in DNA: TGTGCCAGCTCACCATTCCTGGCTAGCGGTAACACCGGGGAGCTGTTTTTT. It yields the protein CASSPFLASGNTGELFF. Combining the CDR3 with reference TRBV18 and TRBJ2-2 gives the whole variable domain NAGVMQNPRHLVRRRGQEARLRCSPMKGHSHVYWYRQLPEEGLKFMVYLQKENIIDESGMPKERFSAEFPKEGPSILRIQQVVRGDSAAYFCASSPFLASGNTGELFFGEGSRLTVL.